A single sample is the source of the 20 T cell receptor beta chains below, sequenced in a study of T cell changes during pregnancy in multiple sclerosis. The data were produced by immunoSEQ multiplex PCR, yet TCRdb's version contains in-frame clones alone and is incomplete. The table includes fewer than 100,000 clones, approximately 89% detected once. This sample comprised peripheral blood, obtained before pregnancy. The receptors here all came from a female donor with multiple sclerosis, enrolled in a pregnancy study.

The chain joins TRBV10-3 to TRBJ1-1; 10 bases match TRBD1. There are 16 residues in the CDR3. V shed 3 bases, J shed 0 bases, and the junction held 4 bases outside the gene matches. Per the germline V gene, CDR1 is ENHRY and CDR2 is SYGVKD. Written as DNA, the CDR3 is TGTGCCATCAGTGACCTGGGACAGGGGTTGAACACTGAAGCTTTCTTT. Translated, it gives CAISDLGQGLNTEAFF.

The chain employs TRBV5-1 and TRBJ2-3; 9 nucleotides line up with TRBD1. The J segment lost 6 bases and the V segment lost 7 bases, leaving 12 bases of the junction unmatched. This CDR3 is 15 amino acids long. Germline CDR1 and CDR2: SGHRS and YFSETQ. The CDR3 here is CASLTGTGRGDTQYF. The CDR3 nucleotides are TGCGCCAGCTTAACCGGGACAGGGAGGGGGGATACGCAGTATTTT.

The CDR3 loop reads CASSYAGPATDTQYF. The CDR3 coding sequence is TGTGCCAGCAGTTATGCGGGGCCCGCCACAGATACGCAGTATTTT. The genes are TRBV6-5 and TRBJ2-3, with a tentative D call TRBD2 (6 bases). The germline gives CDR1 MNHEY, CDR2 SVGAGI. This CDR3 has 15 amino acids. V dropped 3 bases and J dropped 2 bases, with 12 bases sitting between them.

The chain links TRBV6-1 to TRBJ1-1; a weak D match, TRBD1 (5 bases). Germline-derived CDR1 and CDR2 are MNHNS and SASEGT. The V end lost 2 bases, the J end lost 1 base, and 5 bases lay between the germline ends. The CDR3 contains 13 residues. The CDR3 reads CASSEQGNTEAFF. The CDR3 coding sequence is TGTGCCAGCAGTGAACAGGGGAACACTGAAGCTTTCTTT.

The chain has TRBV7-9 and TRBJ1-2; D is perhaps TRBD1 (6 bases). Between the trimmed V and J ends, which lost 4 bases and 5 bases, there was a span of 20 bases. Looked up from germline, CDR1 is SEHNR and CDR2 is FQNEAQ (reference sequence). This CDR3 spans 16 amino acids. CDR3 in amino acids: CASSSSTGKRGYGYTF. CDR3 bases: TGTGCCAGCAGCTCATCTACAGGGAAGCGCGGGTATGGCTACACCTTC.

The chain has TRBV19 and TRBJ1-5, with TRBD1 matching over 8 bases. The CDR3 spans 14 residues. CDR1 is LNHDA and CDR2 is SQIVND in the germline V gene (reference sequence). The V and J ends lost 5 bases and 4 bases, in that order; junction bases with no gene match: 4. CDR3 protein: CASSLRQGNQPQHF. The CDR3 bases are TGTGCCAGTAGTCTGAGACAGGGGAATCAGCCCCAGCATTTT.

The V call is TRBV2, the J call TRBJ2-5; 7 positions match TRBD2. CDR3 length: 14 amino acids. Unmatched junction bases numbered 10, after V lost 8 bases and J lost 4 bases. The germline V gene has CDR1 SNHLY and CDR2 FYNNEI. CDR3 coding DNA: TGTGCCAGCGGGGAGAGAGCGGGGTCAGAGACCCAGTACTTC. Translated: CASGERAGSETQYF. Full variable domain (outside the CDR3, taken from reference TRBV2 and TRBJ2-5): EPEVTQTPSHQVTQMGQEVILRCVPISNHLYFYWYRQILGQKVEFLVSFYNNEISEKSEIFDDQFSVERPDGSNFTLKIRSTKLEDSAMYFCASGERAGSETQYFGPGTRLLVL.

The V and J genes are TRBV2 and TRBJ1-2, with 7 bases matching TRBD1. CDR1 and CDR2 (germline): SNHLY, FYNNEI. V lost 6 bases to trimming and J lost 3 bases; unmatched junction nucleotides: 10. CDR3 length equals 15 residues. In DNA form, the CDR3 reads TGTGCCAGCAGGGGGTTTGGGGGACAGCACTATGGCTACACCTTC. Residues: CASRGFGGQHYGYTF. Looking up the rest from reference TRBV2 and TRBJ1-2 gives the full variable domain: EPEVTQTPSHQVTQMGQEVILRCVPISNHLYFYWYRQILGQKVEFLVSFYNNEISEKSEIFDDQFSVERPDGSNFTLKIRSTKLEDSAMYFCASRGFGGQHYGYTFGSGTRLTVV.

The rearrangement uses TRBV5-1 and TRBJ2-1; D is possibly TRBD2 (6 bases). Trimming pared 0 bases from V and 0 bases from J, leaving 10 bases between. Germline V gives CDR1 SGHRS, CDR2 YFSETQ. The CDR3 has 16 amino acids. In nucleotides, the CDR3 is TGCGCCAGCAGCTTGGGGGGGGTTAGCTCCTACAATGAGCAGTTCTTC. Amino acids: CASSLGGVSSYNEQFF.

In DNA form, the CDR3 reads TGTGCCAGCAGCCCCCGGGACAGGTTACCCTACGAGCAGTACTTC. Translating it yields CASSPRDRLPYEQYF. J is TRBJ2-7 and V is TRBV25-1; the match to TRBD1 covers 8 bases. Trimming cost V 6 bases and J 2 bases; bases outside gene matches: 9. CDR1 and CDR2 (germline): MGHDK, SYGVNS. There are 15 residues in the CDR3.

This sequence joins TRBV7-3 and TRBJ1-1; 7 bases match TRBD1. CDR1 SGHTA and CDR2 FQGTGA come from the germline V gene. V lost 4 bases, J lost 5 bases, and 10 bases stayed unmatched. The CDR3 loop spans 15 amino acids. CDR3 nucleotide sequence: TGTGCCAGCAGCTCCAAAGGGGGCCTAGGAACTGAAGCTTTCTTT. Translated, it gives CASSSKGGLGTEAFF.

V gene TRBV5-1 combines with J gene TRBJ2-1, with D possibly TRBD2 on 5 matching bases. Deletions cut 3 bases from V and 5 bases from J, with 9 bases between. In germline, CDR1 is SGHRS, CDR2 YFSETQ. The CDR3 runs to 13 residues. The CDR3 DNA sequence: TGCGCCAGCAGCTCGGACTTAAACAATGAGCAGTTCTTC. Its translation: CASSSDLNNEQFF.

The chain uses TRBV5-4 and TRBJ1-1, with D possibly matching TRBD1 (6 bases). There are 13 residues in the CDR3. V was clipped by 4 bases and J by 1 base, with 8 bases between them. Germline-derived CDR1 and CDR2 are SGHNT and YYREEE (reference sequence). CDR3 residues: CASSKQGNTEAFF. DNA of the CDR3: TGTGCCAGCAGCAAACAGGGGAACACTGAAGCTTTCTTT.

On this clone: This same CDR3 is encoded by further DNA sequences in the sample. The chain is built from TRBV7-2 and TRBJ1-1; D perhaps matches TRBD1 (6 bases). CDR1 is SGHTA, CDR2 FQGNSA, per germline. Trimming left V 4 bases short and J 2 bases short, with 8 bases between. CDR3 length: 13 residues. In DNA, the CDR3 is TGTGCCAGCAGCTCACAGGGCAACACTGAAGCTTTCTTT. This encodes CASSSQGNTEAFF.

The chain is built from TRBV2 and TRBJ1-5; D is undetermined. This CDR3 region has 14 residues. Trimming stripped 7 bases from V and 1 base from J, with 11 bases between. Germline V gives CDR1 SNHLY, CDR2 FYNNEI. The CDR3 DNA sequence: TGTGCCAGCACCGAAATAGTAAGCAATCAGCCCCAGCATTTT. Encoded protein: CASTEIVSNQPQHF.

This rearrangement joins TRBV7-9 to TRBJ1-5; D remains ambiguous. From germline, CDR1 is SEHNR and CDR2 FQNEAQ (reference sequence). The CDR3 has 12 amino acids. Trimming took 2 bases from V and 12 from J, leaving 11 bases between them. The CDR3 region is CASSLWADGQHF. The CDR3 coding sequence is TGTGCCAGCAGCTTATGGGCAGACGGCCAGCATTTT.

This chain connects TRBV5-1 to TRBJ2-7; D is perhaps TRBD1 (6 bases). CDR3 length equals 14 residues. Per germline, CDR1 SGHRS and CDR2 YFSETQ. V was pared by 2 bases and J by 3 bases, with 12 bases between. The CDR3 is CASSLYRQDYEQYF. CDR3 coding DNA: TGCGCCAGCAGCTTATACCGACAGGACTACGAGCAGTACTTC. The full variable domain, with the rest looked up from reference TRBV5-1 and TRBJ2-7, is KAGVTQTPRYLIKTRGQQVTLSCSPISGHRSVSWYQQTPGQGLQFLFEYFSETQRNKGNFPGRFSGRQFSNSRSEMNVSTLELGDSALYLCASSLYRQDYEQYFGPGTRLTVT.

The sample holds one count of this clone. This rearrangement joins TRBV9 to TRBJ2-3; perhaps TRBD2 as D (7 bases). The V gene lost 0 bases and the J gene lost 4 bases, with 15 bases spanning the gap. Per the germline V gene, CDR1 is SGDLS and CDR2 is YYNGEE. The CDR3 runs 16 residues. The CDR3 is CASSVGEGGLADTQYF. The CDR3, as DNA: TGTGCCAGCAGCGTAGGAGAGGGGGGGCTCGCAGATACGCAGTATTTT.

The rearrangement joins TRBV25-1 to TRBJ2-5; D ambiguous. Trimming pared 3 bases from V and 5 bases from J, leaving 7 bases between. This CDR3 spans 12 amino acids. CDR1 and CDR2 from the germline V gene are MGHDK and SYGVNS. CDR3 nucleotide sequence: TGTGCCAGCAGTGATCTTGCGGAGACCCAGTACTTC. Translation: CASSDLAETQYF. Full variable domain (outside the CDR3, taken from reference TRBV25-1 and TRBJ2-5): EADIYQTPRYLVIGTGKKITLECSQTMGHDKMYWYQQDPGMELHLIHYSYGVNSTEKGDLSSESTVSRIRTEHFPLTLESARPSHTSQYLCASSDLAETQYFGPGTRLLVL.

The CDR3 loop is CASSEATVSTDTQYF. DNA of the CDR3: TGTGCCAGCAGTGAAGCGACAGTTAGCACAGATACGCAGTATTTT. The rearrangement joins TRBV6-1 to TRBJ2-3; perhaps TRBD1 as D (5 bases). The CDR3 sequence is 15 residues long. Trimming removed 0 bases from V and 0 bases from J, with 7 bases in between. Germline lookup yields CDR1 MNHNS and CDR2 SASEGT.